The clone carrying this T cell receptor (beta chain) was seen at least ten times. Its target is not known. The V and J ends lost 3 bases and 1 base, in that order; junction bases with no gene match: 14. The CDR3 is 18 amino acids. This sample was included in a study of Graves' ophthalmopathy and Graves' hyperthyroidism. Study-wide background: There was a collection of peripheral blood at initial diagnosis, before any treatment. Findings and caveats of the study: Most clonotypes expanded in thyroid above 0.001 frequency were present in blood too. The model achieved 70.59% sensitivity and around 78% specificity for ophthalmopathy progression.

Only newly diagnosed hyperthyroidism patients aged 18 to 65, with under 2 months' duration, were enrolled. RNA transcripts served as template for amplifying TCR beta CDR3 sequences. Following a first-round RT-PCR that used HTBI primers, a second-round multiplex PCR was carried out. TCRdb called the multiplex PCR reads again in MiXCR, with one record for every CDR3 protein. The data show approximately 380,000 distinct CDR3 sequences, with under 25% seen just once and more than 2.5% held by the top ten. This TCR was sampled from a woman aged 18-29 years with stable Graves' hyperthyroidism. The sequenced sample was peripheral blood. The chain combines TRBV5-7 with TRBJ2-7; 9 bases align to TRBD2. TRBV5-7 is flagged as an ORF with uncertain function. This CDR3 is CASSSVLAGIVGSYEQYF. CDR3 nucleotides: TGTGCCAGCAGCTCGGTTCTAGCGGGAATCGTGGGGTCCTACGAGCAGTACTTC.